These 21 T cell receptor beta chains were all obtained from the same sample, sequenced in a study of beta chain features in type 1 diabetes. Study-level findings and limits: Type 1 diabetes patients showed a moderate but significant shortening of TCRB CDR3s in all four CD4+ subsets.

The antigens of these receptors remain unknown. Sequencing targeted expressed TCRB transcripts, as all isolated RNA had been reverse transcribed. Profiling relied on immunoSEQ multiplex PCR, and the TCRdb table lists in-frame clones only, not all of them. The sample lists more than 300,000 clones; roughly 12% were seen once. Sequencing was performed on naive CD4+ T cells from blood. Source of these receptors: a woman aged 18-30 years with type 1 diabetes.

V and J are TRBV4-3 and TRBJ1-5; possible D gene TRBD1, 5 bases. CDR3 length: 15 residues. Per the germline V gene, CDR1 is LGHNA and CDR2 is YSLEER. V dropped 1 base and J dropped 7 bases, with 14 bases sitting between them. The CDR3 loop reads CASSQGVGQSQPQHF. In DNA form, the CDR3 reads TGCGCCAGCAGCCAAGGTGTGGGGCAAAGCCAGCCCCAGCATTTT.

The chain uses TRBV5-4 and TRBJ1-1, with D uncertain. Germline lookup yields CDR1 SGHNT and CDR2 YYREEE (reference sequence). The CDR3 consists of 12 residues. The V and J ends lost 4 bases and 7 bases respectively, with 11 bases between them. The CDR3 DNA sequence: TGTGCCAGCAGCCGCAGCGGCTTTGAAGCTTTCTTT. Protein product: CASSRSGFEAFF.

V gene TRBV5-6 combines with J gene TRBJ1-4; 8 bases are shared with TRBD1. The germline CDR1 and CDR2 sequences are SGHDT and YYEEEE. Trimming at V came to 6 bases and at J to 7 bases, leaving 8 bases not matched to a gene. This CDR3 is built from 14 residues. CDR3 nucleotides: TGTGCCAGCATTGACAGGGGAAGGGGTGAAAAACTGTTTTTT. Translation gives CASIDRGRGEKLFF. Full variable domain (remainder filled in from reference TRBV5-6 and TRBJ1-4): DAGVTQSPTHLIKTRGQQVTLRCSPKSGHDTVSWYQQALGQGPQFIFQYYEEEERQRGNFPDRFSGHQFPNYSSELNVNALLLGDSALYLCASIDRGRGEKLFFGSGTQLSVL.

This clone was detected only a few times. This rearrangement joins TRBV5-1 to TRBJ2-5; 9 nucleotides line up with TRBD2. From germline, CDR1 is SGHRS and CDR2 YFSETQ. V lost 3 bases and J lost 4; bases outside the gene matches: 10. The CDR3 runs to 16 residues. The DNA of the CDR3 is TGCGCCAGCAGCTATCAGTCAGCGGGGGGAGCAGAGACCCAGTACTTC. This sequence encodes CASSYQSAGGAETQYF. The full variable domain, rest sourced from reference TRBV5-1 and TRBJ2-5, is KAGVTQTPRYLIKTRGQQVTLSCSPISGHRSVSWYQQTPGQGLQFLFEYFSETQRNKGNFPGRFSGRQFSNSRSEMNVSTLELGDSALYLCASSYQSAGGAETQYFGPGTRLLVL.

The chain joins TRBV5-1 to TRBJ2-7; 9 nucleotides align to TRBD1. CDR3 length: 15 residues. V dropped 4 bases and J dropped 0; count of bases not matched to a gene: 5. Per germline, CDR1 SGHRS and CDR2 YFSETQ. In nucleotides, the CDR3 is TGCGCCAGCAGCCGCGGGACAGGGAGCTCCTACGAGCAGTACTTC. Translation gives CASSRGTGSSYEQYF.

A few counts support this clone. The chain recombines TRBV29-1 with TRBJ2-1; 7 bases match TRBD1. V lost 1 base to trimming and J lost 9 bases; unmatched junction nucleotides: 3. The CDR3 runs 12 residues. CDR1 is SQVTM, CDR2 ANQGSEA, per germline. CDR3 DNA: TGCAGCGTTGAAGGACAGGGTTTTGAGCAGTTCTTC. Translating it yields CSVEGQGFEQFF.

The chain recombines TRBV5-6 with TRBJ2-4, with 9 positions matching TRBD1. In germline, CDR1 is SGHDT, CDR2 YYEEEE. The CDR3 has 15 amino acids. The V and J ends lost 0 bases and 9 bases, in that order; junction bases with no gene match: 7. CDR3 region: CASSLGDRVSGIQYF. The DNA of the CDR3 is TGTGCCAGCAGCTTGGGGGACAGGGTATCGGGCATTCAGTACTTC.

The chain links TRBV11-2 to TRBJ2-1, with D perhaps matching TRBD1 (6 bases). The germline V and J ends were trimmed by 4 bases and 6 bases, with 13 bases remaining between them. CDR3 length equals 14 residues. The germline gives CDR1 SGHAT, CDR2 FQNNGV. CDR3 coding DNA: TGTGCCAGCAGCTCTATACAGGGATTCAATGAGCAGTTCTTC. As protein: CASSSIQGFNEQFF.

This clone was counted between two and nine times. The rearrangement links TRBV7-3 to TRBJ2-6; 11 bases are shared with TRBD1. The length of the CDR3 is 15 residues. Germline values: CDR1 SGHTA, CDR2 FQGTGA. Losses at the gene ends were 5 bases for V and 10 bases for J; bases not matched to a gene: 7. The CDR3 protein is CASSRLGQGENVLTF. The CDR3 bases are TGTGCCAGCAGCCGTCTGGGACAGGGGGAAAACGTCCTGACTTTC.

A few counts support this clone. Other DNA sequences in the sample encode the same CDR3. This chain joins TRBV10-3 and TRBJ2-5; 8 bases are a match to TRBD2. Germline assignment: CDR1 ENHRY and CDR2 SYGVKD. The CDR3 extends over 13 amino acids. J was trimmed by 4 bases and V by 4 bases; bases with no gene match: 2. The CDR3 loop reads CAISGTSRETQYF. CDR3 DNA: TGTGCCATCAGTGGGACTAGCCGAGAGACCCAGTACTTC.

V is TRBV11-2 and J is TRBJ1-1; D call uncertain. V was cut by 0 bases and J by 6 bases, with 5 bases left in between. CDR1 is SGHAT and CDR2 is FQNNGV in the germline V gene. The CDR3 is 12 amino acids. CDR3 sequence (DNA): TGTGCCAGCAGCTTAGATCGCGCTGAAGCTTTCTTT. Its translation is CASSLDRAEAFF.

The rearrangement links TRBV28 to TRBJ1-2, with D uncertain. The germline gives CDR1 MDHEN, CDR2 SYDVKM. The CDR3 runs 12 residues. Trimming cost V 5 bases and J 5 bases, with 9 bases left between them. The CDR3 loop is CASSPVAYGYTF. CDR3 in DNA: TGTGCCAGCAGTCCAGTTGCATATGGCTACACCTTC.

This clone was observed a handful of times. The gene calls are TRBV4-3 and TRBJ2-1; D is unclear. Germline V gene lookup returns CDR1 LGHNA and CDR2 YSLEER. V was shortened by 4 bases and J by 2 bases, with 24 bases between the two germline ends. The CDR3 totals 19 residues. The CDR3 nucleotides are TGCGCCAGCAGCCTACTGAGCCGTCCATCTAGTGGAGCCTACAATGAGCAGTTCTTC. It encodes CASSLLSRPSSGAYNEQFF.

The CDR3 DNA follows: TGTGCCAGCAGCAAAGAGCGTGGCGATGAGCAGTTCTTC. Protein: CASSKERGDEQFF. The V and J genes are TRBV21-1 and TRBJ2-1; the table's D call TRBD2 went unverified against the DNA. TRBV21-1 is a pseudogene segment. The CDR3 runs 13 residues.

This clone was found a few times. This chain's CDR3 is CAWSLPLVQYF. Here the CDR3 DNA reads TGTGCCTGGAGTCTCCCCCTTGTGCAGTACTTC. The genes are TRBV30 and TRBJ2-7; D is unresolved. The CDR3 extends over 11 amino acids. Per germline, CDR1 GTSNPN and CDR2 SVGIG (reference sequence). Trimming removed 2 bases at V and 9 bases at J, with 11 bases between.

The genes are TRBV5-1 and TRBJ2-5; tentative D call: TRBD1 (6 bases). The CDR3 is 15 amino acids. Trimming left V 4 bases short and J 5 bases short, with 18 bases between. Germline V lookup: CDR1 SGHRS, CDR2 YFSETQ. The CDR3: CASSPPRDTLETQYF. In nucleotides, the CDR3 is TGCGCCAGCAGCCCACCCCGGGACACCCTGGAGACCCAGTACTTC.

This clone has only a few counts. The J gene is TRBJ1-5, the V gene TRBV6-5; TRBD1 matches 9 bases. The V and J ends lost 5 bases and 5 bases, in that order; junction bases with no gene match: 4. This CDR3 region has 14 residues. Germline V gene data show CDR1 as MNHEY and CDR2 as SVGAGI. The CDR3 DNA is TGTGCCAGCAGTAGCGGACAGGGGCATCAGCCCCAGCATTTT. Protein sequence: CASSSGQGHQPQHF.

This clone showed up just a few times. In DNA form, the CDR3 reads TGTGCCAGCAGCGTCCCAGGGAATGAGCAGTTCTTC. The encoded protein is CASSVPGNEQFF. This chain joins TRBV7-2 and TRBJ2-1, with D tentatively TRBD1 (5 bases). The V end lost 5 bases, the J end lost 7 bases, and 9 bases lay between the germline ends. The CDR3 extends over 12 amino acids. CDR1 is SGHTA, CDR2 FQGNSA, per germline.

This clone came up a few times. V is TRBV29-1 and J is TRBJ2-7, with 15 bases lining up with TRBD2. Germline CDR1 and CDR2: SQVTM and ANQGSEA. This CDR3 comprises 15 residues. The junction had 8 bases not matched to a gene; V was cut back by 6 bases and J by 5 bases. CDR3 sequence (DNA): TGCAGCGTCGGGACTAGCGGGAGGATGATGAACGAGCAGTACTTC. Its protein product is CSVGTSGRMMNEQYF.

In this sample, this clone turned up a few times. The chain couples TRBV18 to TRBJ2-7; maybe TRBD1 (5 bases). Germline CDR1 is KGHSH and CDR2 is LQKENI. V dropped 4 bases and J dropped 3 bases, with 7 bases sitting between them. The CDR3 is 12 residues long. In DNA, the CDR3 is TGTGCCAGCTCACACGACAGCTACGAGCAGTACTTC. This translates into CASSHDSYEQYF.

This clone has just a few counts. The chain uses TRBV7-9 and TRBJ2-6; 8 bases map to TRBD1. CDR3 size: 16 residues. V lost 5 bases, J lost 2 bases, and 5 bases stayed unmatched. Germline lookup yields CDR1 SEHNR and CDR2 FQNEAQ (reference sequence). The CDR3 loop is CASSQTGAAGANVLTF. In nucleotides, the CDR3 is TGTGCCAGCAGCCAGACAGGGGCAGCTGGGGCCAACGTCCTGACTTTC. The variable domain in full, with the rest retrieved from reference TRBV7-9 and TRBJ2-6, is DTGVSQNPRHKITKRGQNVTFRCDPISEHNRLYWYRQTLGQGPEFLTYFQNEAQLEKSRLLSDRFSAERPKGSFSTLEIQRTEQGDSAMYLCASSQTGAAGANVLTFGAGSRLTVL.